Presented here are 13 T cell receptor beta chains from one specimen sequenced in a study of T cells after yellow fever vaccination. TCRdb reprocessed the 5' RACE reads via MiXCR and lists one record per CDR3 protein. The top ten hold 15% to 20% of the sample, which has fewer than 650,000 distinct CDR3 sequences, 21% seen once. This specimen was PBMCs, taken approximately 22 days after the first yellow fever vaccination. Source of these receptors: a man aged 18 to 35 who received the YFV17D yellow fever vaccine.

This clonotype has a handful of counts. The chain recombines TRBV20-1 with TRBJ2-7, with a weak D call TRBD1 (6 bases). Germline V gene lookup returns CDR1 DFQATT and CDR2 SNEGSKA (reference sequence). V was clipped by 4 bases and J by 6 bases, with 13 bases between them. This CDR3 region has 12 residues. The CDR3 protein is CSATRGGPEQYV. The CDR3 DNA is TGCAGTGCTACCCGAGGGGGTCCCGAGCAGTACGTC.

The V call is TRBV5-1, the J call TRBJ2-7; D not resolved. V shed 0 bases and J shed 3 bases, with 7 bases lying between them. Germline values: CDR1 SGHRS, CDR2 YFSETQ. This CDR3 has 13 residues. The CDR3 protein is CASSLAYDYEQYF. The CDR3 DNA follows: TGCGCCAGCAGCTTGGCGTATGACTACGAGCAGTACTTC.

V and J are TRBV7-2 and TRBJ2-2; a possible D gene is TRBD1 (5 bases). Per the germline V gene, CDR1 is SGHTA and CDR2 is FQGNSA. CDR3 length: 15 residues. The V and J ends lost 1 base and 5 bases respectively, with 11 bases between them. The CDR3 region has the DNA TGTGCCAGCAGCTTAGTCCCTGCAGGGACCGGGGAGCTGTTTTTT. Translated: CASSLVPAGTGELFF.

The rearrangement joins TRBV4-3 to TRBJ2-2; possibly TRBD2 for D (7 bases). Trimming pared 1 base from V and 7 bases from J, leaving 19 bases between. CDR1 is LGHNA and CDR2 is YSLEER in the germline V gene. The CDR3 totals 17 residues. DNA of the CDR3: TGCGCCAGCAGCCAAGCCCATGGGCGGGGGCTAGGCGGGGAGCTGTTTTTT. It encodes CASSQAHGRGLGGELFF.

This clonotype was observed many times. The chain couples TRBV20-1 to TRBJ1-4; unclear D gene. Germline CDR1 is DFQATT and CDR2 is SNEGSKA (reference sequence). V gave up 1 base and J gave up 7 bases, with 13 bases separating them. The CDR3 sequence is 14 residues long. CDR3 bases: TGCAGTGCTAGAGGGACCATCCTCGGTGAAAAACTGTTTTTT. The encoded protein is CSARGTILGEKLFF.

The chain joins TRBV3-1 to TRBJ2-3; 7 nucleotides match TRBD1. The CDR3 is 15 residues long. Trimming cost V 3 bases and J 3 bases; bases outside gene matches: 6. Per germline, CDR1 LGHDT and CDR2 YNNKEL (reference sequence). The chain's CDR3 is CASSQTQGSTDTQYF. The DNA for the CDR3 is TGTGCCAGCAGCCAGACACAGGGGTCGACAGATACGCAGTATTTT.

In this sample, this clonotype turned up a few times. The chain is built from TRBV7-3 and TRBJ2-2; D tentatively fits TRBD1 or TRBD2 (7 bases each). CDR3 length: 17 amino acids. The V end was cut by 1 base, the J end by 0 bases, with 12 bases between. The germline gives CDR1 SGHTA, CDR2 FQGTGA. The CDR3 sequence: CASSLRGGQSNTGELFF. DNA of the CDR3: TGTGCCAGCAGCTTAAGGGGGGGACAGTCGAACACCGGGGAGCTGTTTTTT.

The table lists this clonotype with a few counts. V usage is TRBV28 and J usage is TRBJ2-7; D could derive from TRBD1 or TRBD2 (6 bases each). This CDR3 contains 15 residues. Germline CDR1 reads MDHEN; CDR2 reads SYDVKM. V was shortened by 6 bases and J by 5 bases, with 20 bases between the two germline ends. CDR3: CASRPGTQGSHEQYV. The DNA of the CDR3 is TGTGCCAGCAGGCCCGGGACTCAGGGGTCCCACGAGCAGTACGTC.

The V gene is TRBV20-1, the J gene TRBJ1-5; the D is unclear. V lost 3 bases to trimming and J lost 3 bases, with 9 bases between them. The length of the CDR3 is 13 residues. The germline gives CDR1 DFQATT, CDR2 SNEGSKA (reference sequence). CDR3: CSASGQVNQPQHF. In DNA, the CDR3 is TGCAGTGCTAGTGGCCAGGTCAATCAGCCCCAGCATTTT.

The V call is TRBV20-1, the J call TRBJ2-7; D possibly uses TRBD1 or TRBD2 (6 bases each). The CDR3 spans 14 residues. Trimming took off 5 bases at V and 2 bases at J, with 16 bases between the two ends. Germline-derived CDR1 and CDR2 are DFQATT and SNEGSKA (reference sequence). The CDR3: CSACRRGQPYEQYF. The CDR3 DNA sequence: TGCAGTGCTTGCCGGAGGGGACAACCCTACGAGCAGTACTTC.

This clonotype was seen more than once but under ten times. The chain is built from TRBV19 and TRBJ2-1, with D possibly being TRBD1 or TRBD2 (5 bases each). Germline V gene lookup returns CDR1 LNHDA and CDR2 SQIVND (reference sequence). This CDR3 is built from 15 residues. Trimming shortened V by 8 bases and J by 8 bases, and 22 bases separated the two germline ends. CDR3 DNA sequence: TGTGCCAGTTCTCCAGCGGCAGTCAAAGGGGATGAGCAGTTCTTC. It encodes CASSPAAVKGDEQFF.

The chain is built from TRBV10-3 and TRBJ1-3, with D unclear. The CDR3 extends over 15 amino acids. V lost 10 bases to trimming and J lost 0 bases, with 16 bases between them. Germline lookup yields CDR1 ENHRY and CDR2 SYGVKD. CDR3 DNA sequence: TGTGCCACGGAGGATTATCCTAGCTCTGGAAACACCATATATTTT. Its protein is CATEDYPSSGNTIYF.

The chain recombines TRBV5-5 with TRBJ2-1; D not certain. The CDR3 extends over 13 amino acids. The ends were cut back, 3 bases at V and 9 bases at J, with 13 bases in the middle. Germline V lookup: CDR1 SGHKS, CDR2 YYEKEE (reference sequence). The CDR3 DNA sequence: TGTGCCAGCAGCTCCGGGCTACACAGTGAGCAGTTCTTC. As protein: CASSSGLHSEQFF.